This TCR beta chain was found in a study of blood T cell repertoires in COVID-19. The repertoire was sequenced with immunoSEQ multiplex PCR; TCRdb's copy has only in-frame clones and lacks some. The profile shows 200,000 to 250,000 clones, approximately 83% of them singletons. This clone was picked up one time. The V gene's germline CDR1 is SEHNR and CDR2 FQNEAQ (reference sequence). Deletions cut 0 bases from V and 1 base from J, with 15 bases between. CDR3 length: 17 residues. This receptor was identified in a woman aged 25 to 39 with COVID-19, enrolled during active disease. V and J are TRBV7-9 and TRBJ1-2; no reliable D call. The sample comprised peripheral blood. CDR3 region: CASSLAVNPGSNYGYTF. CDR3 nucleotide sequence: TGTGCCAGCAGCTTAGCCGTTAACCCCGGGAGTAACTATGGCTACACCTTC.